These 21 T cell receptor beta chains came from one sample sequenced in a study of blood T cell repertoires in COVID-19. Generated by immunoSEQ multiplex PCR, the TCRdb table keeps only in-frame clones and is missing some. Here the sample spans approximately 110,000 clones, approximately 84% being singletons. Material for sequencing was peripheral blood. Every receptor here comes from a man aged 40-49 years with acute or convalescent COVID-19.

The V gene is TRBV11-2, the J gene TRBJ1-2; maybe TRBD1 (6 bases). Germline values: CDR1 SGHAT, CDR2 FQNNGV. V was trimmed by 2 bases and J by 2 bases, leaving 9 bases between them. This CDR3 has 14 amino acids. The CDR3 coding sequence is TGTGCCAGCAGCTTATCCGGGACAAACTATGGCTACACCTTC. It codes for CASSLSGTNYGYTF.

For this clone: It is unclear where the CDR3 begins or ends on the DNA, so no DNA is shown, and the CDR3 is as TCRdb lists it. The J gene is TRBJ1-1, the V gene TRBV14; no check of the table's D call, TRBD1, against the DNA was made. The CDR3 has 12 residues if both end residues are counted. Germline CDR1 SGHDN, CDR2 FVKESK. CDR3 amino acids: CASSLFGTGTFF.

The V call is TRBV7-9, the J call TRBJ2-3; D may be TRBD2 (6 bases). The V gene's germline CDR1 is SEHNR and CDR2 FQNEAQ (reference sequence). This CDR3 contains 11 residues. V lost 11 bases, J lost 6 bases, and 12 bases lay in between. CDR3 protein: CASGSGDTQYF. The DNA for the CDR3 is TGTGCCTCCGGTAGCGGCGATACGCAGTATTTT. The variable domain in full, with the rest retrieved from reference TRBV7-9 and TRBJ2-3, is DTGVSQNPRHKITKRGQNVTFRCDPISEHNRLYWYRQTLGQGPEFLTYFQNEAQLEKSRLLSDRFSAERPKGSFSTLEIQRTEQGDSAMYLCASGSGDTQYFGPGTRLTVL.

In this sample, this clone turned up once. The V call is TRBV7-8, the J call TRBJ2-7; TRBD1 agrees at 8 bases. Germline V CDR1 and CDR2: SGHVS, FQNEAQ. The CDR3 length is 16 residues. After removal of 4 bases from V and 6 bases from J, the junction contained 14 bases not matched to a gene. As DNA, the CDR3 is TGTGCCAGCAGCTCCCACAGGGGGACCGCTGAGTTCGAGCAGTACTTC. This sequence encodes CASSSHRGTAEFEQYF.

The gene calls are TRBV6-5 and TRBJ1-1; possibly TRBD1 for D (5 bases). Germline values: CDR1 MNHEY, CDR2 SVGAGI. Trimming stripped 5 bases from V and 2 bases from J, with 12 bases between. The CDR3 is 14 amino acids. The CDR3 nucleotides are TGTGCCAGCAGTCCCTGGGGGGGTAACACTGAAGCTTTCTTT. As protein: CASSPWGGNTEAFF.

The chain couples TRBV5-5 to TRBJ2-7; D gene unclear. Deletions cut 1 base from V and 7 bases from J, with 15 bases between. The length of the CDR3 is 14 residues. The germline V gene has CDR1 SGHKS and CDR2 YYEKEE (reference sequence). The DNA for the CDR3 is TGTGCCAGCAGCTTGTACATTACTACGGGTGAGCAGTACTTC. Its translation is CASSLYITTGEQYF.

The chain is built from TRBV24-1 and TRBJ1-5, with TRBD1 matching over 10 bases. Germline loops: CDR1 KGHDR, CDR2 SFDVKD. The CDR3 is made up of 12 amino acids. Trimming took 9 bases from V and 5 from J; bases not matched to a gene: 0. The CDR3, as DNA: TGTGCCACCGGACAGGGGGATCAGCCCCAGCATTTT. This sequence encodes CATGQGDQPQHF.

The V gene is TRBV24-1, the J gene TRBJ2-1; 11 bases match TRBD1. The germline CDR1 and CDR2 sequences are KGHDR and SFDVKD. This CDR3 region has 16 residues. The junction had 7 bases not matched to a gene; V was cut back by 2 bases and J by 8 bases. The CDR3 loop reads CATSDSRTGGEDEQFF. CDR3 coding DNA: TGTGCCACCAGTGATTCCCGGACAGGGGGCGAGGATGAGCAGTTCTTC.

This clone was recorded only once. The chain joins TRBV18 to TRBJ2-7; 10 bases align to TRBD1. The CDR3 is 14 amino acids. V shed 2 bases and J 7 bases; nucleotides not matched to a gene: 5. Germline CDR1 reads KGHSH; CDR2 reads LQKENI. The CDR3 here is CASSPAGTGVEQYF. In DNA, the CDR3 is TGTGCCAGCTCACCAGCCGGGACAGGGGTTGAGCAGTACTTC.

The chain recombines TRBV9 with TRBJ1-3, with 8 nucleotides matching TRBD1. V was clipped by 5 bases and J by 6 bases; unmatched bases: 4. The CDR3 extends over 13 amino acids. Germline assignment: CDR1 SGDLS and CDR2 YYNGEE. CDR3: CASSRQGPNTIYF. CDR3 in DNA: TGTGCCAGCAGTAGACAGGGGCCAAACACCATATATTTT. The variable domain in full, with the rest retrieved from reference TRBV9 and TRBJ1-3, is DSGVTQTPKHLITATGQRVTLRCSPRSGDLSVYWYQQSLDQGLQFLIQYYNGEERAKGNILERFSAQQFPDLHSELNLSSLELGDSALYFCASSRQGPNTIYFGEGSWLTVV.

The genes are TRBV9 and TRBJ1-4; D may be TRBD1 (6 bases). The CDR3 has 13 amino acids. Germline V gene lookup returns CDR1 SGDLS and CDR2 YYNGEE. Trimming stripped 3 bases from V and 6 bases from J, with 9 bases between. DNA for the CDR3: TGTGCCAGCAGCGACAGGGCGGATGAAAAACTGTTTTTT. Protein product: CASSDRADEKLFF.

The CDR3 reads CAARSATGGLDEQYF. The CDR3 DNA follows: TGTGCCGCCCGCAGCGCCACAGGGGGCCTCGACGAGCAGTACTTC. The rearrangement links TRBV10-3 to TRBJ2-7; TRBD1 aligns across 9 bases. The CDR3 is 15 amino acids. Trimming took 11 bases from V and 5 from J; bases not matched to a gene: 16. Germline V gives CDR1 ENHRY, CDR2 SYGVKD.

V gene TRBV5-5 combines with J gene TRBJ1-4, with TRBD1 as a possible D gene (5 bases). V gave up 2 bases and J gave up 4 bases, with 9 bases separating them. Germline V CDR1 and CDR2: SGHKS, YYEKEE (reference sequence). CDR3 size: 14 residues. Here the CDR3 reads CASSFPGFNEKLFF. The DNA for the CDR3 is TGTGCCAGCAGCTTCCCAGGGTTTAATGAAAAACTGTTTTTT.

The CDR3 nucleotides read TGTGCCAGCAGCGTTTTAGGGGGCCCAGATACGCAGTATTTT. This gives the protein CASSVLGGPDTQYF. This rearrangement joins TRBV9 to TRBJ2-3, with TRBD1 matching 7 bases. The CDR3 runs 14 residues. Germline loops: CDR1 SGDLS, CDR2 YYNGEE. V was clipped by 2 bases and J by 4 bases; unmatched bases: 4.

The chain has TRBV9 and TRBJ2-6; D is unresolved. Germline-derived CDR1 and CDR2 are SGDLS and YYNGEE. The CDR3 contains 15 residues. Between the trimmed V and J ends, which lost 0 bases and 2 bases, there was a span of 6 bases. The CDR3 protein is CASSVVGTGANVLTF. The DNA for the CDR3 is TGTGCCAGCAGCGTAGTTGGCACTGGGGCCAACGTCCTGACTTTC. Combining the CDR3 with reference TRBV9 and TRBJ2-6 gives the whole variable domain DSGVTQTPKHLITATGQRVTLRCSPRSGDLSVYWYQQSLDQGLQFLIQYYNGEERAKGNILERFSAQQFPDLHSELNLSSLELGDSALYFCASSVVGTGANVLTFGAGSRLTVL.

This sequence joins TRBV7-9 and TRBJ2-3, with 8 positions matching TRBD1. Trimming cost V 5 bases and J 3 bases; bases outside gene matches: 10. The germline gives CDR1 SEHNR, CDR2 FQNEAQ (reference sequence). The CDR3 extends over 16 amino acids. The chain's CDR3 is CASSIGGTGLTDTQYF. CDR3 coding DNA: TGTGCCAGCAGCATTGGAGGGACAGGTTTGACAGATACGCAGTATTTT.

This clone appeared a single time. The chain recombines TRBV19 with TRBJ2-7, with D possibly being TRBD2 (6 bases). Germline lookup yields CDR1 LNHDA and CDR2 SQIVND (reference sequence). The CDR3 has 16 residues. The V end was cut by 3 bases, the J end by 3 bases, with 18 bases between. Here the CDR3 DNA reads TGTGCCAGTAGTATCACGTGGGACTCTACCAACTACGAGCAGTACTTC. It yields the protein CASSITWDSTNYEQYF.

V is TRBV15 and J is TRBJ2-7, with unresolved D. CDR1 and CDR2 from the germline V gene are LNHNV and YYDKDF (reference sequence). The CDR3 runs to 15 residues. The V end lost 4 bases, the J end lost 0 bases, and 13 bases lay between the germline ends. Here the CDR3 reads CATSNHQVSSYEQYF. CDR3 sequence (DNA): TGTGCCACCAGCAATCATCAGGTGAGCTCCTACGAGCAGTACTTC.

The sample holds a few counts of this clone. V is TRBV7-3 and J is TRBJ2-1, with TRBD2 identical over 12 bases. Per the germline V gene, CDR1 is SGHTA and CDR2 is FQGTGA. J lost 8 bases, V lost 4 bases, and 12 bases had no gene match. The CDR3 has 17 residues. CDR3 residues: CASSSQPLAGGTYEQFF. CDR3 in DNA: TGTGCCAGCAGCTCGCAACCACTAGCGGGGGGCACATATGAGCAGTTCTTC.

The rearrangement joins TRBV6-6 to TRBJ1-1, with D possibly TRBD1 on 5 matching bases. Trimming pared 6 bases from V and 7 bases from J, leaving 21 bases between. The CDR3 has 15 residues. Germline values: CDR1 MNHNY, CDR2 SVGAGI (reference sequence). CDR3 bases: TGTGCCAGCAGGGGCGGGACCGAGTCAAGGGGTGAAGCTTTCTTT. Translation: CASRGGTESRGEAFF.

The chain links TRBV7-2 to TRBJ1-2; D is undetermined. The V end lost 4 bases, the J end lost 8 bases, and 17 bases lay between the germline ends. CDR1 and CDR2 (germline): SGHTA, FQGNSA. The CDR3 covers 14 residues. CDR3 residues: CASSSKLSGSGYTF. In DNA form, the CDR3 reads TGTGCCAGCAGCTCGAAACTTTCAGGAAGCGGCTACACCTTC.